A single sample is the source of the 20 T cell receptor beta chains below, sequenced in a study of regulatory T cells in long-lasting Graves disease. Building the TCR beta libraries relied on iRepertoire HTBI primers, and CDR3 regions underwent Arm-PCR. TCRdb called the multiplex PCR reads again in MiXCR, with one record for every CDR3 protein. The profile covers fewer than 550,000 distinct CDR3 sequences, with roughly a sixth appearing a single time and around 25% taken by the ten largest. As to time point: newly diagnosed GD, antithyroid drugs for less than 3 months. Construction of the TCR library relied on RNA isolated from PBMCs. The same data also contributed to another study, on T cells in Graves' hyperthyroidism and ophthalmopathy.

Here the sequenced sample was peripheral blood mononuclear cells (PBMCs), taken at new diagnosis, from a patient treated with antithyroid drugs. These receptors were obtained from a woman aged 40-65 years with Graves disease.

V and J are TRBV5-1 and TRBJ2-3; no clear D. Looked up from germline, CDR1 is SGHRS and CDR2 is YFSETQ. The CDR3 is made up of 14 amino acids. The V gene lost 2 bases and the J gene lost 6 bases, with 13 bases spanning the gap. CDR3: CASSFQVETDTQYF. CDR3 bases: TGCGCCAGCAGCTTCCAGGTGGAGACCGATACGCAGTATTTT. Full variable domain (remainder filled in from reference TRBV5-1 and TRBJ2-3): KAGVTQTPRYLIKTRGQQVTLSCSPISGHRSVSWYQQTPGQGLQFLFEYFSETQRNKGNFPGRFSGRQFSNSRSEMNVSTLELGDSALYLCASSFQVETDTQYFGPGTRLTVL.

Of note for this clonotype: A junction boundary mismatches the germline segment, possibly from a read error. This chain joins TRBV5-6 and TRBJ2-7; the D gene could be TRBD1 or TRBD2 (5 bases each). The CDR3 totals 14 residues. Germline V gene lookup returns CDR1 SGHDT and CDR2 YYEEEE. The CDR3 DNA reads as TGTGCCAGCAGCTACATCGGGGCAGGGCCCTTTCTAAACTTC. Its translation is CASSYIGAGPFLNF.

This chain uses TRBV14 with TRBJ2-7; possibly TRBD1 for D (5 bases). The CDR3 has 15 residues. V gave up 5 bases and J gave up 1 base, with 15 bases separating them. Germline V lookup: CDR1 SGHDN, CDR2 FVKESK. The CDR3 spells CASSEGSRTSYEQYF. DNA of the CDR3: TGTGCCAGCAGCGAAGGGTCTCGGACATCCTACGAGCAGTACTTC.

CDR3 sequence: CASSEALGPQPQHF. The CDR3 DNA reads TGTGCCAGCAGTGAAGCGCTCGGGCCGCAGCCCCAGCATTTT. The rearrangement links TRBV6-1 to TRBJ1-5, with unresolved D. Per germline, CDR1 MNHNS and CDR2 SASEGT. Trimming took 0 bases from V and 7 from J, leaving 10 bases between them. This CDR3 comprises 14 residues.

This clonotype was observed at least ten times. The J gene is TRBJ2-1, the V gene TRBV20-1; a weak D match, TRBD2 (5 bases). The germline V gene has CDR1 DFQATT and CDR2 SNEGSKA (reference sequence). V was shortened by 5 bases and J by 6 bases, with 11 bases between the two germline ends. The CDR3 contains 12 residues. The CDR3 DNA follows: TGCAGTGCTCTACCGGGATTCAATGAGCAGTTCTTC. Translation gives CSALPGFNEQFF.

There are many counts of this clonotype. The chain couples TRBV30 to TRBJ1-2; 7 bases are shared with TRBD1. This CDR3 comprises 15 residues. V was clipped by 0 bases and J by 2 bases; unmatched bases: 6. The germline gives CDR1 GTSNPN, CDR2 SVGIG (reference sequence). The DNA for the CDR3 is TGTGCCTGGAGTGTAAGACAGGGCCTAAACTATGGCTACACCTTC. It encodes CAWSVRQGLNYGYTF.

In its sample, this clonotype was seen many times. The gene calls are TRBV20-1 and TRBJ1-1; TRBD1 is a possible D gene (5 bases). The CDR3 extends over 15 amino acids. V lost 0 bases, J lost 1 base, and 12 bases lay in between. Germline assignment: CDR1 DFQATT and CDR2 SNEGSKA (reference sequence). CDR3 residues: CSARDLGGSNTEAFF. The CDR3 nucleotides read TGCAGTGCTAGAGATTTGGGGGGATCGAACACTGAAGCTTTCTTT.

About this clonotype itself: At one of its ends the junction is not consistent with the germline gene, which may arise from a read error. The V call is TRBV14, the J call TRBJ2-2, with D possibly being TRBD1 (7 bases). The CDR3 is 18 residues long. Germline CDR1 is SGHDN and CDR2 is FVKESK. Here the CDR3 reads CASSQDPQQGRGTGELVF. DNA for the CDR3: TGTGCCAGCAGCCAAGATCCCCAACAGGGGCGGGGCACCGGGGAGCTGGTTTTT.

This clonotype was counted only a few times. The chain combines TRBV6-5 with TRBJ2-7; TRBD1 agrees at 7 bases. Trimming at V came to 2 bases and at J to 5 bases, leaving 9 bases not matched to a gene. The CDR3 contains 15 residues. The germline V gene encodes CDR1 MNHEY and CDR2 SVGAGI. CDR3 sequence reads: CASSYSRGFTNEQYF. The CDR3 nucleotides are TGTGCCAGCAGTTACAGCAGGGGGTTCACAAACGAGCAGTACTTC.

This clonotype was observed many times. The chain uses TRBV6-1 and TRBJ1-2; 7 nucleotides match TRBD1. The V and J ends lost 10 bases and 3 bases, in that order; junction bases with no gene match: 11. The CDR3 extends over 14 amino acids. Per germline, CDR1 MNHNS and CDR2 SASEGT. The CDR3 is CATRPGGTYYGYTF. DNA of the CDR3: TGTGCCACCCGGCCAGGGGGTACTTACTATGGCTACACCTTC.

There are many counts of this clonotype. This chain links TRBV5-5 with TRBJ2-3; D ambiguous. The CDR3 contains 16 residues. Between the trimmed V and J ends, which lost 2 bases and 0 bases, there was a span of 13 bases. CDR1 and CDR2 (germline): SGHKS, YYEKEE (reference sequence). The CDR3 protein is CASSLAWAGSTDTQYF. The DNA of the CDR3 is TGTGCCAGCAGCTTAGCGTGGGCCGGCAGCACAGATACGCAGTATTTT.

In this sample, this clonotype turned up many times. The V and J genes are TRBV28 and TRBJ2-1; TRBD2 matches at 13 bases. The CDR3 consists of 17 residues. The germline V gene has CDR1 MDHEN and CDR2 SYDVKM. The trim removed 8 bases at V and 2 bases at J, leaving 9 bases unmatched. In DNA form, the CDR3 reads TGTGCCAGCTCTCAGACTAGCGGGGGGCCTACCTACAATGAGCAGTTCTTC. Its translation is CASSQTSGGPTYNEQFF.

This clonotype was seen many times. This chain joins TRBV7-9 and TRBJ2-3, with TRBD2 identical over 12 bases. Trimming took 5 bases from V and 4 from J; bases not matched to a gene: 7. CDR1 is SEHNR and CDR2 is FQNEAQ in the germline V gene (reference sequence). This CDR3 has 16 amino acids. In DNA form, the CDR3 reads TGTGCCAGCAGCCCGACTAGCGGGGGATCCTCAGATACGCAGTATTTT. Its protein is CASSPTSGGSSDTQYF. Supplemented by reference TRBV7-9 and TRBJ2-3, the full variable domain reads DTGVSQNPRHKITKRGQNVTFRCDPISEHNRLYWYRQTLGQGPEFLTYFQNEAQLEKSRLLSDRFSAERPKGSFSTLEIQRTEQGDSAMYLCASSPTSGGSSDTQYFGPGTRLTVL.

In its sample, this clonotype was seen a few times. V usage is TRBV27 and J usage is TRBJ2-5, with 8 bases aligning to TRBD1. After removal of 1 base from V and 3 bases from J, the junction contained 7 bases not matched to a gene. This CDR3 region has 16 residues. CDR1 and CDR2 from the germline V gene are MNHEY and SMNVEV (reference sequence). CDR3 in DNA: TGTGCCAGCAGTTTATGGGGCGGGGACAGGAAAGAGACCCAGTACTTC. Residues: CASSLWGGDRKETQYF.

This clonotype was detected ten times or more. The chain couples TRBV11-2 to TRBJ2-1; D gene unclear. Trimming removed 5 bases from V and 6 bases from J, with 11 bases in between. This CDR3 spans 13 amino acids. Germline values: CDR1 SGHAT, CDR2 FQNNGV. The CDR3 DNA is TGTGCCAGCAGCCTAAACTGGGGCAATGAGCAGTTCTTC. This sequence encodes CASSLNWGNEQFF.

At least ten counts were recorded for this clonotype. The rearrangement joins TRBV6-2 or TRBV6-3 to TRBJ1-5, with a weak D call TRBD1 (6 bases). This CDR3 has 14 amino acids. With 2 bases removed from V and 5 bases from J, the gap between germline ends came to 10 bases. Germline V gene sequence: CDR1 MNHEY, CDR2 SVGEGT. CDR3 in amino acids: CASSYGGGHQPQHF. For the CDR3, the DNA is TGTGCCAGCAGTTACGGAGGGGGACATCAGCCCCAGCATTTT.

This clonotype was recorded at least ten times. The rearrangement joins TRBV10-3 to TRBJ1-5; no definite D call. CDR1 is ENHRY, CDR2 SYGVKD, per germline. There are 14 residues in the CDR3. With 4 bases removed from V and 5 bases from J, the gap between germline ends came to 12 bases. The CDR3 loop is CAISAEGWDQPQHF. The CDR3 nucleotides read TGTGCCATCAGTGCCGAGGGTTGGGATCAGCCCCAGCATTTT.

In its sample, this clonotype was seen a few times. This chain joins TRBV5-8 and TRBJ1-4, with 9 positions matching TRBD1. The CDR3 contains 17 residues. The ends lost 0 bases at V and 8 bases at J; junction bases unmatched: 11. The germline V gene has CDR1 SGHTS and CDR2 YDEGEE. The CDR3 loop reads CASSLGTGAPIEEKLFF. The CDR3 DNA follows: TGTGCCAGCAGCTTGGGGACAGGGGCACCGATTGAAGAAAAACTGTTTTTT.

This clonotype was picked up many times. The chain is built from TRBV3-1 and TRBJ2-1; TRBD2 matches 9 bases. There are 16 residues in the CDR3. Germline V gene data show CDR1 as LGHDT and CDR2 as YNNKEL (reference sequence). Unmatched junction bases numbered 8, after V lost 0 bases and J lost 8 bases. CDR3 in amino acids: CASSQDSLAGKYEQFF. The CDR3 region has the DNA TGTGCCAGCAGCCAAGATAGTCTAGCGGGGAAATATGAGCAGTTCTTC.

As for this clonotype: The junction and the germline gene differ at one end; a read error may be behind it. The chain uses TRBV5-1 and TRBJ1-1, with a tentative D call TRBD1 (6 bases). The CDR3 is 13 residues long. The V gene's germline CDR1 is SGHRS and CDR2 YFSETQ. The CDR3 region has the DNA TGCGCCAACAGCTTGGGGGCCGACACTGAAGCTTTCTTT. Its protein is CANSLGADTEAFF.